This TCR beta chain emerged from a study of blood T cells in healthy people across ages (dated by TCRdb to between 2014 and 2016). Describing the broader study: In model experiments, template switching captured about one uniquely barcoded TCR beta cDNA molecule for every two T cells. Donors were grouped into four age groups: young (average roughly 16 years), middle-aged (around 39), aged (about 59) and long-lived (less than 85). Using the same blood draw, the study looked at two additional independent replicas of 1 million unique cDNA reads for two donors, one aged 18 to 29 and the other aged 80 or older. Donors of different ages were randomly distributed across sequencing lanes to avoid experimental bias. To track age-related changes in TCR beta repertoire diversity, the study relied on deep sequencing normalized with unique cDNA molecular identifiers. On the study overall, not on this receptor specifically: Conclusive comparison of naive and antigen-experienced compartments was prevented by the profiling of bulk unsorted PBMCs. Estimates of total diversity from one million sequenced T cells were regarded as lower bounds and underestimates. As age increased, observed TCR beta diversity per million T cells dropped in a roughly linear way, and a significant reduction was already evident by age around 41. The long-lived group showed more naive CD4+ T cells, fewer expanded clones and increased TCR diversity than the aged group, suggesting age selection. There was a strong correlation between observed TCR beta diversity and the percentage of naive T cells measured by flow cytometry. Because donor CMV infection status was unknown, age-related changes in expanded clonotypes were potentially confounded.

With regard to this clonotype: No antigen is known for it. Per-nucleotide qualities are absent, and no much larger clonotype sits a single base away.

The method behind the library was 5' RACE. The instrument given in TCRdb is Illumina HiSeq 2500. A second 7 to 11 cycle PCR used a sample-barcoded 5' primer and a J-beta primer mix. Each TCR beta cDNA molecule received a unique molecular identifier from a template-switch 5' adaptor carrying 12 random nucleotides. Each sample yielded at least 3 million CDR3-containing paired-end reads. The Mint cDNA synthesis kit, primed by a TRBC-specific oligonucleotide, was used to synthesize first-strand cDNA from all RNA. Following uracil-DNA glycosylase treatment, a first 18-cycle PCR with universal primers M1SS and BC2_uni_R was performed on all cDNA. The paper's data handling went like this. For normalization, 1 million high-quality reads, each with a distinct molecular identifier, were randomly selected from each sample. Instead of being binned into consensus sequences, reads that shared molecular identifiers were thrown out. CDR3 identification, clonotype clustering and error correction used MiTCR with a Q25 quality threshold and the strictest error-elimination algorithm. A nonparametric unseen species model using Euler transformation provided a lower-bound estimate of total TCR beta diversity. TCRdb ran its own pipeline on the public reads, namely fastp trimming at Q25 and MiXCR clone calling, and kept in-frame beta chains. Duplicate CDR3 protein sequences are folded into a single record with the most common DNA and genes. It is TCRdb's table, rather than the study itself, that gives the V and J calls and clone size. Here the sample has about 1.6 million distinct CDR3 sequences; about 31% occur a single time. Together, the top ten hold over 9% of the sample.

Donors were approximately 42 systemically healthy Caucasian individuals from Russia aged roughly 6 to 90 years. Each donor gave ten milliliters of peripheral blood, drawn into EDTA-treated Vacutainer tubes. PBMCs were isolated by Ficoll-Paque density-gradient centrifugation, with at least 6 million obtained per sample. Total RNA, at least 6 micrograms per sample, was extracted from PBMCs with Trizol reagent. The percentages of naive CD45RAhigh/CD27high T cells were determined by flow cytometry on a PBMC aliquot from every donor. The sequence was collected from a woman in her twenties or thirties in good health. Sequencing used blood.

The DNA is as follows: TGTGCCAGCAGCCCCCGGCCGGACAGCTTCTACGAGCAGTACTTC. Its protein product is CASSPRPDSFYEQYF. The chain is assembled from TRBV7-6 and TRBJ2-7; perhaps TRBD1 is the D gene, with 6 bases matching. Reading from cysteine to phenylalanine, the CDR3 counts 15 amino acids. Only the CDR3 region is kept as DNA, spanning 45 bases read in frame from base 1. As encoded in the germline V gene, CDR1 is SGHVS while CDR2 is FNYEAQ. V loses 5 bases, J loses 3 bases, and the germline ends lie 17 bases apart.